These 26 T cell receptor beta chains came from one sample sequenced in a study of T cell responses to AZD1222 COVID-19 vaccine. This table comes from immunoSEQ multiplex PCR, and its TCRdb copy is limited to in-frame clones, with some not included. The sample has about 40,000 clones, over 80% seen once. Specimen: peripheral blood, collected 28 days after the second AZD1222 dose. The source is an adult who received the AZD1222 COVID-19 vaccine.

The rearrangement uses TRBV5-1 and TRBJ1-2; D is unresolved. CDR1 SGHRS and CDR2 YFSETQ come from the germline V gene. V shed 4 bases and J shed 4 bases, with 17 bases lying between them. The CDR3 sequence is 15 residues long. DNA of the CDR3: TGCGCCAGCAGCCCGGGAGGGAGAGATCCCTATGGCTACACCTTC. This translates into CASSPGGRDPYGYTF.

The CDR3 nucleotides read TGTGCCAGCGTCTGGACCACGAACACCGGGGAGCTGTTTTTT. Residues: CASVWTTNTGELFF. The gene calls are TRBV6-6 and TRBJ2-2; no firm D call. The CDR3 covers 14 residues. The germline V gene encodes CDR1 MNHNY and CDR2 SVGAGI (reference sequence). Trimming shortened V by 8 bases and J by 0 bases, and 10 bases separated the two germline ends.

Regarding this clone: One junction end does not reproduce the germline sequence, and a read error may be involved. The CDR3 coding sequence is TGTGCCAGTAGTATACCCGGGACTAGCAGAGATACGCAGTATTTT. Translation: CASSIPGTSRDTQYF. The chain couples TRBV19 to TRBJ2-3; 9 nucleotides match TRBD2. This CDR3 contains 15 residues. Germline CDR1 and CDR2: LNHDA and SQIVND (reference sequence).

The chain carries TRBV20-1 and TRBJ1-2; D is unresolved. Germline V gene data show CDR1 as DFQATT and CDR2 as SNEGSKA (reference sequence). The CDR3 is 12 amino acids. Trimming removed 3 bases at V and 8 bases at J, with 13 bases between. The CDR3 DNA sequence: TGCAGTGCTAGTAACAGACTCGGGGGCTACACCTTC. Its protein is CSASNRLGGYTF.

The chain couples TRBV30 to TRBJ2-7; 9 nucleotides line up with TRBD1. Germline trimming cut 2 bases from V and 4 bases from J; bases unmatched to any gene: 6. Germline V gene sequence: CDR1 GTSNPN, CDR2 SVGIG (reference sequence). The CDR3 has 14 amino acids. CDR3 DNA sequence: TGTGCCTGGAGTTGGGGACAGGGCCTATACGAGCAGTACTTC. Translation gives CAWSWGQGLYEQYF.

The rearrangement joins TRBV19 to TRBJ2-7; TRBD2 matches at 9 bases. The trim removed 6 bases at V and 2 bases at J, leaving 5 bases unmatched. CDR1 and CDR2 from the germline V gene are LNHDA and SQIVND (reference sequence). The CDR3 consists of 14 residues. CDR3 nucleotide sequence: TGTGCCAGTAGAAATAGCGGGGGCACCTACGAGCAGTACTTC. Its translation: CASRNSGGTYEQYF.

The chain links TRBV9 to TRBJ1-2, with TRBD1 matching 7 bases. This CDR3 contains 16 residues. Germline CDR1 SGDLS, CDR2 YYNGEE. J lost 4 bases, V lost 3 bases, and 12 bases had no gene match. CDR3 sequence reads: CASSGRRGGAGYGYTF. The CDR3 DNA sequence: TGTGCCAGCAGCGGCAGAAGAGGGGGCGCGGGCTATGGCTACACCTTC.

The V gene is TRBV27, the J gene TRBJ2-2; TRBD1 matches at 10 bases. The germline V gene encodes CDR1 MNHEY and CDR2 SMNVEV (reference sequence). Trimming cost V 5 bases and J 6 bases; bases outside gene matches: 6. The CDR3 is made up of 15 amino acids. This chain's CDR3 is CASSLGQGGPGELFF. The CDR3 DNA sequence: TGTGCCAGCAGTCTCGGACAGGGGGGCCCCGGGGAGCTGTTTTTT.

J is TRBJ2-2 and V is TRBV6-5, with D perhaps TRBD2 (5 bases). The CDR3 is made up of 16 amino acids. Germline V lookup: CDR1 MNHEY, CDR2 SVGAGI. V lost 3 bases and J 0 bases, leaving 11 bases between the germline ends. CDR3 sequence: CASSYFPGTNTGELFF. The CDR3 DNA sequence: TGTGCCAGCAGTTATTTTCCGGGAACGAACACCGGGGAGCTGTTTTTT.

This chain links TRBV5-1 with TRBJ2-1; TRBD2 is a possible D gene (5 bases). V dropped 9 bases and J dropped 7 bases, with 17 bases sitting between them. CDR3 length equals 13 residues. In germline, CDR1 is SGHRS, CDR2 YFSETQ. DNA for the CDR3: TGCGCCACTTTAAACCCCCGAGGGAATGAGCAGTTCTTC. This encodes CATLNPRGNEQFF.

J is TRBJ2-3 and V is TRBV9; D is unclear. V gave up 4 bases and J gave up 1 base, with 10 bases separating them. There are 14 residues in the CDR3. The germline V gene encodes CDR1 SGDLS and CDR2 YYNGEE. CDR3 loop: CASSIGSGTDTQYF. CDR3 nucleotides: TGTGCCAGCAGCATAGGTTCCGGCACAGATACGCAGTATTTT.

CDR3 nucleotide sequence: TGTGCCAGCAGCAAAGTTTCAAATATCGGATCTGGAAACACCATATATTTT. It codes for CASSKVSNIGSGNTIYF. The chain couples TRBV21-1 to TRBJ1-3. TRBV21-1 is assigned pseudogene status. This CDR3 contains 17 residues.

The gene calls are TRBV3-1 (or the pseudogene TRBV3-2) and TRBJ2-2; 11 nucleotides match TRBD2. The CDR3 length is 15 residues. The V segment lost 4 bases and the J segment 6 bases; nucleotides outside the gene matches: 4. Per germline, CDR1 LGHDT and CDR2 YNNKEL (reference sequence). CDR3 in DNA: TGTGCCAGCAGCCCCCGACTAGCGGGGTCCGGGGAGCTGTTTTTT. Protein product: CASSPRLAGSGELFF.

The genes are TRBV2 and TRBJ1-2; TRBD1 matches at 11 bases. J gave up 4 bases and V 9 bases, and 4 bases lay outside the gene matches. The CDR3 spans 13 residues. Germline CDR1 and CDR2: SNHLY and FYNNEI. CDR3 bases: TGTGCCAGGCAGGGACAGGGGGGCTATGGCTACACCTTC. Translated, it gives CARQGQGGYGYTF.

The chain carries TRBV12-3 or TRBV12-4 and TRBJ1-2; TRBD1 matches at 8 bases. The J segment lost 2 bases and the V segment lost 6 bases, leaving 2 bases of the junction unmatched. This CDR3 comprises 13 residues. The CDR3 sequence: CASRRQGNYGYTF. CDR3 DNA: TGTGCCAGCAGAAGACAGGGGAACTATGGCTACACCTTC.

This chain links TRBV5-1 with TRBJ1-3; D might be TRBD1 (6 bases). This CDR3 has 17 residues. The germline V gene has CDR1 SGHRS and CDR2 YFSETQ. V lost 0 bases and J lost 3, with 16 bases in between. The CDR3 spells CASSLGAVGTSGNTIYF. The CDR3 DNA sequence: TGCGCCAGCAGCTTGGGGGCCGTTGGGACAAGTGGAAACACCATATATTTT.

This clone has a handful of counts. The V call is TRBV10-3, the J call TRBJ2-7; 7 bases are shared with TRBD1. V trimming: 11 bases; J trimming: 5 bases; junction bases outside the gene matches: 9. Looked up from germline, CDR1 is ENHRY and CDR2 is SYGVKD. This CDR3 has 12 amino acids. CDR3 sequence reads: CASRGDSNEQYF. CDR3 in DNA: TGTGCCTCGAGAGGGGACAGCAACGAGCAGTACTTC.

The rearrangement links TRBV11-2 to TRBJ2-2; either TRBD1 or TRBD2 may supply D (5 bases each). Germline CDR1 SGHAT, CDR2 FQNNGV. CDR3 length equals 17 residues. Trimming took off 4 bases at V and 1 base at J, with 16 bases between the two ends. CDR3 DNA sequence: TGTGCCAGCAGCTCTAGGGACGCCCCGAAGAACACCGGGGAGCTGTTTTTT. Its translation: CASSSRDAPKNTGELFF. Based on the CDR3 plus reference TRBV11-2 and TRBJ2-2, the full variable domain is EAGVAQSPRYKIIEKRQSVAFWCNPISGHATLYWYQQILGQGPKLLIQFQNNGVVDDSQLPKDRFSAERLKGVDSTLKIQPAKLEDSAVYLCASSSRDAPKNTGELFFGEGSRLTVL.

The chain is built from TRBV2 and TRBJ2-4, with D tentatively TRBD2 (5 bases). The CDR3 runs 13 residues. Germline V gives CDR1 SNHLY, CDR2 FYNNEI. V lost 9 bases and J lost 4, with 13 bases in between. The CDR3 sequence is CASLMDSKNIQYF. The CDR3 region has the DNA TGTGCCAGTCTAATGGACTCAAAAAACATTCAGTACTTC.

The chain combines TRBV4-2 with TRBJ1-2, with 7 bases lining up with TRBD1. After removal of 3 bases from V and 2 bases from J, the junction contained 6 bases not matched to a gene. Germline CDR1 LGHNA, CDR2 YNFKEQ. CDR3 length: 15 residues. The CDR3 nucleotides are TGTGCCAGCAGCCAGGGAACAGGGGCCAACTATGGCTACACCTTC. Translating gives CASSQGTGANYGYTF.

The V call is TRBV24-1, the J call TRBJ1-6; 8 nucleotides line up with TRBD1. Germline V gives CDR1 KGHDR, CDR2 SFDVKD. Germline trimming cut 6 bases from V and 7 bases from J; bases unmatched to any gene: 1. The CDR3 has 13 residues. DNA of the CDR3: TGTGCCACCAGTCAGGGGGCGAATTCACCCCTCCACTTT. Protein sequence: CATSQGANSPLHF.

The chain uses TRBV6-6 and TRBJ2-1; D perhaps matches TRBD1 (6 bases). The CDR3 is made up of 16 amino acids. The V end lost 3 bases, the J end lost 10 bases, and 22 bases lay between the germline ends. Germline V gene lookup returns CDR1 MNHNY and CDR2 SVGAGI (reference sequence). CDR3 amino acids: CASSYKVGAASGEQFF. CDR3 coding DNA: TGTGCCAGCAGTTATAAAGTGGGGGCCGCCTCGGGCGAGCAGTTCTTC.

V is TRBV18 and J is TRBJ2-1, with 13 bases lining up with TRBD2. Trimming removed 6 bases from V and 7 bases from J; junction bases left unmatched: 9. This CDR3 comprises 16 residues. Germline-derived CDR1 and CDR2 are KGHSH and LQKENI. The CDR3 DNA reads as TGTGCCAGCTCGGCTGAACTAGCGGGGGGGCCTAATGAGCAGTTCTTC. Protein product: CASSAELAGGPNEQFF.

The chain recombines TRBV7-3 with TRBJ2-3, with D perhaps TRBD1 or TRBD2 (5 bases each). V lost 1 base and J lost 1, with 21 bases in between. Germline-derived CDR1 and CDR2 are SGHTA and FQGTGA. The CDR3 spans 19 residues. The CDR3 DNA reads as TGTGCCAGCAGCTTAAAGCTGTACGGGACCCCGGCCCGCACAGATACGCAGTATTTT. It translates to CASSLKLYGTPARTDTQYF.

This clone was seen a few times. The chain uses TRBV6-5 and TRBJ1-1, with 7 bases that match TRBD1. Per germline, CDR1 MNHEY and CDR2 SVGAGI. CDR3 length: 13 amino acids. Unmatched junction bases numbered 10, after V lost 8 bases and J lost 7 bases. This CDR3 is CASWGQYTLEAFF. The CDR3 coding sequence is TGTGCCAGCTGGGGACAGTACACCCTTGAAGCTTTCTTT.

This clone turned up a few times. The DNA for the CDR3 is TGTGCCAGCAGGACCGGGACAGTTAGGGAGCAGTACTTC. Amino acids: CASRTGTVREQYF. This chain uses TRBV12-3 or TRBV12-4 with TRBJ2-7; 7 bases are shared with TRBD1. The CDR3 contains 13 residues. Trimming cost V 6 bases and J 7 bases; bases outside gene matches: 9.